This is a list of T cell receptor beta chains from one sample in a study of shared clonotypes between healthy human individuals. The table came from immunoSEQ multiplex PCR; TCRdb's copy has only in-frame clones and leaves some out. The data show some 2,000,000 clones, about 94% seen once. Material: naive CD8+ T cells sorted from blood. These receptors were taken from a man younger than 35 in good health. Each CDR3 is given with its conserved first and last residue. The D gene is left open where the match is weak. Some rows have no size entry. The others give once, few or many, or a class for an expanded clone.

j_gene	d_gene	v_gene	abundance	CDR3nt	CDR3aa
TRBJ1-4	.	TRBV2	.	TGTGCCCTCAGCGTCGGGGGAGACGAAAAACTGTTTTTT	CALSVGGDEKLFF
TRBJ2-5	.	TRBV6-5	.	TGTGCCAGCAGTCCCGCCCCCGGGGGGCAAGGTATAGAGTACTTC	CASSPAPGGQGIEYF
TRBJ2-3	TRBD2	TRBV4-2	.	TGTGCCAGCAGCCACCCACTACTAGCGGGGATAACCACAGATACGCAGTATTTT	CASSHPLLAGITTDTQYF
TRBJ1-2	.	TRBV13	.	TGTGCCAGCAGCTTAGGCCGGACCGAAGCCCCTAACTATGGCTACACCTTC	CASSLGRTEAPNYGYTF
TRBJ2-5	TRBD1	TRBV2	.	TGTGCCAGCAGCATCGGACAGGGGGCGCGAGAGACCCAGTACTTC	CASSIGQGARETQYF
TRBJ2-5	.	TRBV6-5	.	TGTGCCAGCACGGACGGATACCAAGAGACCCAGTACTTC	CASTDGYQETQYF
TRBJ1-4	TRBD1	TRBV27	.	TGTGCCAGCAGTTTAGGACAGGGGGAAAAACTGTTTTTT	CASSLGQGEKLFF
TRBJ2-5	TRBD1	TRBV2	once	TGTGCCAGCAGTCCGATAGGACAGGCTGGCGAGACCCAGTACTTC	CASSPIGQAGETQYF
TRBJ2-1	TRBD1	TRBV9	.	TGTGCCAGCAGCCCCCACAGGGGACCCAACAATGAGCAGTTCTTC	CASSPHRGPNNEQFF
TRBJ1-2	TRBD1	TRBV13	.	TGTGCCAGCAGCGCCCCCTACCCGGGACAGGGGTTGTCTGACTATGGCTACACCTTC	CASSAPYPGQGLSDYGYTF
TRBJ2-3	.	TRBV28	.	TGTGCCAGCTCGATCTCTCCAGGGTATGTTGGCACAGATACGCAGTATTTT	CASSISPGYVGTDTQYF
TRBJ2-7	TRBD1	TRBV7-9	.	TGTGCCAGCAGCGGGACGAGACAGGGTTGGTCCTACGAGCAGTACTTC	CASSGTRQGWSYEQYF
TRBJ2-3	TRBD2	TRBV28	.	TGTGCCAGCAGTTCCCCGTTGGCGGGGGTCACAGATACGCAGTATTTT	CASSSPLAGVTDTQYF
TRBJ2-1	.	TRBV9	.	TGTGCCAGCAGCCCCGTGTTTAAGAGCTCCTACAATGAGCAGTTCTTC	CASSPVFKSSYNEQFF
TRBJ1-5	TRBD1	TRBV30	once	TGTGCCTGGAGACTACTTTTCCAGGGGGCGAGCCAAACGATAAATAAGGGCAATCAGCCCCAGCATTTT	CAWRLLFQGASQTINKGNQPQHF
TRBJ2-7	.	TRBV28	.	TGTGCCAGCAGTTTAGAGGGACCCTACGAGCAGTACTTC	CASSLEGPYEQYF
TRBJ2-2	.	TRBV30	once	TGTGCCTGCGGGTCCGACAGTGGGGAGCTGTTTTTT	CACGSDSGELFF
TRBJ2-7	.	TRBV12-2	.	TGTGCAAGTCGCTTTATACGGCTAGCGGATCCCTCCCACGAGCAGTACTTC	CASRFIRLADPSHEQYF
TRBJ2-5	.	TRBV4-1	.	TGCGCCAGCAGCCAAGACCCAGCGGGTGAGACCCAGTACTTC	CASSQDPAGETQYF
TRBJ1-5	.	TRBV4-3	.	TGCGCCAGCAGCCAAGATCGAATGGGGGGGGATCAGCCCCAGCATTTT	CASSQDRMGGDQPQHF
TRBJ1-2	.	TRBV5-4	.	TGTGCCAGCAGCTTGGACTGGCTGGGGGGCTACACCTTC	CASSLDWLGGYTF
TRBJ2-7	TRBD1	TRBV19	.	TGTGCCAGTAGTATAGGGACAGGGGGCTACGAGCAGTACTTC	CASSIGTGGYEQYF
TRBJ2-3	.	TRBV29-1	.	TGCAGCGTTGAAGGTGAGGCCACCTCTAGCACAGATACGCAGTATTTT	CSVEGEATSSTDTQYF